This T cell receptor beta chain was captured by sequencing in a study of CD8 T cells in ankylosing spondylitis. The study's findings and limits: Disease-linked clones had a CD8+ phenotype and relatively low frequency in peripheral blood. Blood from ankylosing spondylitis patients appeared to carry a characteristic roughly eight-variant TCR beta motif.

As the method for making TCR beta libraries, quantitative 5'-RACE with molecular barcodes was used. TCRdb re-analysed the 5' RACE reads in MiXCR, keeping a single row per CDR3 protein. The data show 190,000 or so distinct CDR3 sequences, 13% seen once. The germline V gene has CDR1 SQVTM and CDR2 ANQGSEA. The V end was cut by 6 bases, the J end by 3 bases, with 22 bases between. The CDR3 has 16 residues. This clonotype turned up a few times. Its specificity is not known. The source material was blood, either unsorted or a sorted T cell fraction (not recorded which). V is TRBV29-1 and J is TRBJ2-3; a weak D match, TRBD2 (6 bases). This TCR was recovered from a male donor with ankylosing spondylitis or in good health (not recorded which). CDR3 sequence reads: CSVAPGREGRTDTQYF. The CDR3 nucleotides read TGCAGCGTGGCCCCCGGGCGGGAAGGCAGAACAGATACGCAGTATTTT.